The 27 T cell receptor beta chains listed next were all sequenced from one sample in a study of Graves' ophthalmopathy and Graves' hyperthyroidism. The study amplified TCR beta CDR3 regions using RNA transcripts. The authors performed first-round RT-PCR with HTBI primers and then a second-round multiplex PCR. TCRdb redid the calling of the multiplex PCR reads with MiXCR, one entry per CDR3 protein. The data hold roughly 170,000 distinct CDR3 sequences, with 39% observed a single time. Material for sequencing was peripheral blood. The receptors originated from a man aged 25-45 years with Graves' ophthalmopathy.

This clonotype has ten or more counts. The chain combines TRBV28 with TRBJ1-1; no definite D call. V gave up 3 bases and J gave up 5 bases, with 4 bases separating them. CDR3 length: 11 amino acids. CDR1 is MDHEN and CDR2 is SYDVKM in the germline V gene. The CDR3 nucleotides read TGTGCCAGCAGTTTCCGTACTGAAGCTTTCTTT. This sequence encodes CASSFRTEAFF.

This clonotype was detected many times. CDR3 sequence reads: CASSFSPGGPQETQYF. CDR3 DNA: TGTGCCAGCAGCTTTTCGCCTGGGGGGCCCCAAGAGACCCAGTACTTC. The chain recombines TRBV7-9 with TRBJ2-5; D tentatively fits TRBD1 or TRBD2 (6 bases each). V was shortened by 3 bases and J by 1 base, with 15 bases between the two germline ends. This CDR3 has 16 amino acids. Germline V gives CDR1 SEHNR, CDR2 FQNEAQ (reference sequence).

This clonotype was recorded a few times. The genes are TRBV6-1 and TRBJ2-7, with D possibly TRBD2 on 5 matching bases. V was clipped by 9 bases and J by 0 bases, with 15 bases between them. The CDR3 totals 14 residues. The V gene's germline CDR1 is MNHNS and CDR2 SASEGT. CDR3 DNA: TGTGCCAGTGCCATGGAGCGGTTCTCCTACGAGCAGTACTTC. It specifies CASAMERFSYEQYF.

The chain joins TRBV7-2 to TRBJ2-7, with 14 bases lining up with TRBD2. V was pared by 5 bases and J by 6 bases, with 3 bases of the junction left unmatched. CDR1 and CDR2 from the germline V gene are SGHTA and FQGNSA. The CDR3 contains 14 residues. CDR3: CASSQTSGRGEQYF. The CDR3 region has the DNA TGTGCCAGCAGCCAGACTAGCGGGAGGGGCGAGCAGTACTTC.

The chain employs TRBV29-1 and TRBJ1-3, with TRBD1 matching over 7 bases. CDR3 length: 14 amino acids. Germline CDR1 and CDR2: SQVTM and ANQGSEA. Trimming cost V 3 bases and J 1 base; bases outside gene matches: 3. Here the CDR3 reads CSVDLGQSGNTIYF. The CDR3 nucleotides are TGCAGCGTTGACCTGGGACAGTCTGGAAACACCATATATTTT.

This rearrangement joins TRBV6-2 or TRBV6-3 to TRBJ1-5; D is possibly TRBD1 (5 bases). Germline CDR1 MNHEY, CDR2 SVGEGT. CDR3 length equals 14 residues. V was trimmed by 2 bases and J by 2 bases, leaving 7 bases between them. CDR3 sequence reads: CASSYVQGNQPQHF. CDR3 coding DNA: TGTGCCAGCAGTTACGTACAGGGCAATCAGCCCCAGCATTTT.

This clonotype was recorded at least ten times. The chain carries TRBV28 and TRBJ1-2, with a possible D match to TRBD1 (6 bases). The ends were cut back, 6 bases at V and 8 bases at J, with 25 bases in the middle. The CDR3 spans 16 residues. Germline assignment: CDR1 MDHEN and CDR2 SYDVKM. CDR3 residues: CASSSTLGGPFGGYTF. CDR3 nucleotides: TGTGCCAGCAGCTCAACTCTGGGGGGGCCCTTCGGAGGCTACACCTTC.

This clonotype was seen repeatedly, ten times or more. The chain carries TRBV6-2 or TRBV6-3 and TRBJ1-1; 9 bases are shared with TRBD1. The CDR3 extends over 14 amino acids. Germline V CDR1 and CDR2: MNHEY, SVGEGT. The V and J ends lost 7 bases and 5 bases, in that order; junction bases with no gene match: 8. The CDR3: CASNIQGAVTEAFF. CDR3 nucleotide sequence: TGTGCCAGCAACATACAGGGGGCGGTTACTGAAGCTTTCTTT.

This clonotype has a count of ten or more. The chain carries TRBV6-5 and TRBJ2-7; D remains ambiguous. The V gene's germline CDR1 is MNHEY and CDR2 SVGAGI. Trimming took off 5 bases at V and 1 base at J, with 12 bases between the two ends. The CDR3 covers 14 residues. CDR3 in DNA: TGTGCCAGCAGTCCAAGGGCAGGATCCTACGAGCAGTACTTC. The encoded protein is CASSPRAGSYEQYF.

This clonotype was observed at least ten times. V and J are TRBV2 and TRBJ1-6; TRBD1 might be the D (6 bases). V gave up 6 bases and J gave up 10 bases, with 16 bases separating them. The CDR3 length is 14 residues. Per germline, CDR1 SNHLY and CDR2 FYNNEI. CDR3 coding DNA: TGTGCCAGCAGGAGGCTTCCAGGGGCCTCACCCCTCCACTTT. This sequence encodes CASRRLPGASPLHF.

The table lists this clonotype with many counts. CDR3 in DNA: TGTGCCAGCAGTGCCCCGGACAGGGGGGTCTACGAGCAGTACTTC. Protein sequence: CASSAPDRGVYEQYF. This sequence joins TRBV6-1 and TRBJ2-7; 10 bases map to TRBD1. This CDR3 contains 15 residues. Losses at the gene ends were 4 bases for V and 3 bases for J; bases not matched to a gene: 6. Germline V gene lookup returns CDR1 MNHNS and CDR2 SASEGT.

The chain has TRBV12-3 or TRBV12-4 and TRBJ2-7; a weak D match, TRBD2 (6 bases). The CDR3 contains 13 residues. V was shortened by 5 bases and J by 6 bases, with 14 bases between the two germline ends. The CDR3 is CASSPLRGSEQYF. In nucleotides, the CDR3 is TGTGCCAGCAGTCCACTCCGGGGGTCCGAGCAGTACTTC.

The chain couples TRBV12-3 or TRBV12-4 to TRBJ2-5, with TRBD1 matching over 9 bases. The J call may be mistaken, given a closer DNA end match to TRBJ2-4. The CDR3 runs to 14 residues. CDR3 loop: CASSRDRAVGIQYF. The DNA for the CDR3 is TGTGCCAGCAGTCGGGACAGGGCGGTGGGCATTCAGTACTTC.

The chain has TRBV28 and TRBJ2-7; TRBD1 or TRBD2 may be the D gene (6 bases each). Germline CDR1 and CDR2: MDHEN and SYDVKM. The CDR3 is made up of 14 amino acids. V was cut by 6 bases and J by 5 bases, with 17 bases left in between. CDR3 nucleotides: TGTGCCAGCAGAAAACAACGGGGGCTTGACGAGCAGTACTTC. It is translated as CASRKQRGLDEQYF.

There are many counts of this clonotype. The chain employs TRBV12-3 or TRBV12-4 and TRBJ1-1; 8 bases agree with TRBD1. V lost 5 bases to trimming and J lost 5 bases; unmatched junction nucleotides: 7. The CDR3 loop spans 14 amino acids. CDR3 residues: CASSQGAVDTEAFF. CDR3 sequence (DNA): TGTGCCAGCAGTCAGGGGGCGGTAGATACTGAAGCTTTCTTT.

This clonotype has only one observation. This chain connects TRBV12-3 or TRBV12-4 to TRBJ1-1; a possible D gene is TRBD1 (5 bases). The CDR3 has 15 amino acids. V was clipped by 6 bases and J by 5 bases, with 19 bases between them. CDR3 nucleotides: TGTGCCAGCAGCTTAAGAGCACAGGCGTATACTGAAGCTTTCTTT. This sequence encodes CASSLRAQAYTEAFF.

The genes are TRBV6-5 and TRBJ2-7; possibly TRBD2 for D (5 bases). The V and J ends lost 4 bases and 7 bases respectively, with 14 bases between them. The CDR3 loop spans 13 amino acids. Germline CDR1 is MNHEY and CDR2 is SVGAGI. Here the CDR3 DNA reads TGTGCCAGCAGTTTGGACTTAGTTGGGGAGCAGTACTTC. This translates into CASSLDLVGEQYF.

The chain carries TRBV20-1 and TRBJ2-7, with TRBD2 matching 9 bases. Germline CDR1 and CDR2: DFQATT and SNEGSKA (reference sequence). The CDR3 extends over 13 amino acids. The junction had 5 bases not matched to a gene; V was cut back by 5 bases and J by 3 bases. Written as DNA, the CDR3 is TGCAGTGCTTCCCAGACTAGCGGCTACGAGCAGTACTTC. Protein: CSASQTSGYEQYF.

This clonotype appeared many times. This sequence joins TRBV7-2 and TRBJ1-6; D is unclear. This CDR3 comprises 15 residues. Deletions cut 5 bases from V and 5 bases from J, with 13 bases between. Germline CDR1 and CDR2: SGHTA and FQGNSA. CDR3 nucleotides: TGTGCCAGCAGCCCCCAGGAAAGGGATAATTCACCCCTCCACTTT. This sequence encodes CASSPQERDNSPLHF.

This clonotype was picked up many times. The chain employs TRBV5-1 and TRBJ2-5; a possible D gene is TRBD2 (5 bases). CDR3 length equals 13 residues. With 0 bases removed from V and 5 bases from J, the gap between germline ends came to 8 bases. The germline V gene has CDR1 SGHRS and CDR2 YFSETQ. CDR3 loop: CASSLGGEETQYF. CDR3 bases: TGCGCCAGCAGCTTGGGGGGAGAGGAGACCCAGTACTTC.

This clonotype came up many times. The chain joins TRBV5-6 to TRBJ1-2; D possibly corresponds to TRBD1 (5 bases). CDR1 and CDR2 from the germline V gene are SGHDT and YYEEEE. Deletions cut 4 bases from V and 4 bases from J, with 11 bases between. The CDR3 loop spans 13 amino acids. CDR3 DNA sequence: TGTGCCAGCAGCATACAGGCTTCCTATGGCTACACCTTC. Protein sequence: CASSIQASYGYTF.

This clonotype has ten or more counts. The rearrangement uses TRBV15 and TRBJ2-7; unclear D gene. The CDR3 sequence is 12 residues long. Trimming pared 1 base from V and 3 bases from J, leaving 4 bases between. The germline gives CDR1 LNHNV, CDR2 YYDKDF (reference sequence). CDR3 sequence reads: CATSRVGYEQYF. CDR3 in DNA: TGTGCCACCAGCAGAGTGGGCTACGAGCAGTACTTC.

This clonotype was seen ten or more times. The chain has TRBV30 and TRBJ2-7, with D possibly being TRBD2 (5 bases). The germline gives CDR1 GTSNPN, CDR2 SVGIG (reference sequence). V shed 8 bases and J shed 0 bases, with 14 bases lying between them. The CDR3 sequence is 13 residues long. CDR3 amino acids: CAGYGGSSYEQYF. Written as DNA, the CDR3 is TGTGCCGGTTACGGAGGTAGCTCCTACGAGCAGTACTTC.

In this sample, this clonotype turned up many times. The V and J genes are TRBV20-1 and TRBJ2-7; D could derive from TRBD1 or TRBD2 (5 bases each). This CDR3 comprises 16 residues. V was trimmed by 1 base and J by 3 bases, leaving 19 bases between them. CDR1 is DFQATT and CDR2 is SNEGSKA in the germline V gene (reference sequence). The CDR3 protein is CSARAGTETLHYEQYF. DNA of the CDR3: TGCAGTGCTAGAGCCGGGACGGAAACTCTTCACTACGAGCAGTACTTC.

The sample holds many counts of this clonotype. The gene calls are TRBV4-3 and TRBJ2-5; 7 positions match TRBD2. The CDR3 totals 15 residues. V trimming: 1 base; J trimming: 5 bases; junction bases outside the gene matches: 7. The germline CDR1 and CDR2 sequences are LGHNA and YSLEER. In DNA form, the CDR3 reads TGCGCCAGCAGCCAAGGCACGGGAGGAGTGGAGACCCAGTACTTC. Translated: CASSQGTGGVETQYF.

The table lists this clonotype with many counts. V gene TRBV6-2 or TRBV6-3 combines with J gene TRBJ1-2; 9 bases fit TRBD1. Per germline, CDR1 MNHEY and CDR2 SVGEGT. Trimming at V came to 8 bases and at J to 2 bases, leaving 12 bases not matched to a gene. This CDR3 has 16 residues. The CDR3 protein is CASAPGQGSQNYGYTF. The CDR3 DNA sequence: TGTGCCAGCGCACCGGGACAGGGCTCCCAGAACTATGGCTACACCTTC.

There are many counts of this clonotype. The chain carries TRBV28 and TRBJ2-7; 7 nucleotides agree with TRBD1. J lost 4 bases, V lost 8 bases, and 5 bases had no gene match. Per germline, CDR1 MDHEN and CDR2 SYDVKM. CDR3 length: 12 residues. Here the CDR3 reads CASRPGGYEQYF. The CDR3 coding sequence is TGTGCCAGCCGTCCAGGGGGATACGAGCAGTACTTC.